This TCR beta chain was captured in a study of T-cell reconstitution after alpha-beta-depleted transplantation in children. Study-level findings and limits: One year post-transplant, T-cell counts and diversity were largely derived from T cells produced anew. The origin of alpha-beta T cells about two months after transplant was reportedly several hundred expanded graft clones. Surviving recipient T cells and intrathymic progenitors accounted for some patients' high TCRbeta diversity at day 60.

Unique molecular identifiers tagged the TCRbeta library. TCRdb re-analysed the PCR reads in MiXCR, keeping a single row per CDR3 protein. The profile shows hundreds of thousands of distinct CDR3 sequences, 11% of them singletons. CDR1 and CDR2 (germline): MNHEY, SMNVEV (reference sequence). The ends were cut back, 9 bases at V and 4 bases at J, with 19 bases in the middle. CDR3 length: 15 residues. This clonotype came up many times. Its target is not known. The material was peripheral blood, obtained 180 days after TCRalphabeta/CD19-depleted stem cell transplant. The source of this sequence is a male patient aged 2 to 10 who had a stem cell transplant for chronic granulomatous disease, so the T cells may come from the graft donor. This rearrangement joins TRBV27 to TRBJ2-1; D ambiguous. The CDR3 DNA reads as TGTGCCAGTGTAGGTTTGCCCCTGGGTTACAATGAGCAGTTCTTC. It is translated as CASVGLPLGYNEQFF.